What follows are 25 T cell receptor beta chains derived from one specimen sequenced in a study of T-cell memory formation after mild COVID-19. Each CDR3 protein gets one entry after TCRdb re-called the 5' RACE reads with MiXCR. The sample has approximately 500,000 distinct CDR3 sequences, 25% seen once. The specimen was PBMCs or a T cell subset sorted from them (not recorded which). These receptors all stem from an adult woman who had mild COVID-19 (a few samples of this study predate the infection). Cell type and time point are not known.

There are a few counts of this clonotype. J is TRBJ2-5 and V is TRBV30; D might be TRBD1 (6 bases). The CDR3 extends over 12 amino acids. V was trimmed by 4 bases and J by 3 bases, leaving 9 bases between them. Germline lookup yields CDR1 GTSNPN and CDR2 SVGIG (reference sequence). The CDR3 loop is CAWNRDKETQYF. The CDR3, as DNA: TGTGCCTGGAACCGGGACAAAGAGACCCAGTACTTC. Based on the CDR3 plus reference TRBV30 and TRBJ2-5, the full variable domain is SQTIHQWPATLVQPVGSPLSLECTVEGTSNPNLYWYRQAAGRGLQLLFYSVGIGQISSEVPQNLSASRPQDRQFILSSKKLLLSDSGFYLCAWNRDKETQYFGPGTRLLVL.

The rearrangement joins TRBV9 to TRBJ2-5, with 7 nucleotides matching TRBD1. J lost 5 bases, V lost 3 bases, and 7 bases had no gene match. This CDR3 contains 14 residues. Germline CDR1 and CDR2: SGDLS and YYNGEE. The CDR3 nucleotides read TGTGCCAGCAGCGCCCCGACAGGGCGTGAGACCCAGTACTTC. Translating it yields CASSAPTGRETQYF.

The chain is built from TRBV5-1 and TRBJ2-1; D may be TRBD1 or TRBD2 (5 bases each). The CDR3 is 14 amino acids. Per germline, CDR1 SGHRS and CDR2 YFSETQ. Deletions cut 4 bases from V and 5 bases from J, with 13 bases between. This CDR3 is CASSPWGSNNEQFF. The CDR3 nucleotides are TGCGCCAGCAGCCCTTGGGGGAGTAACAATGAGCAGTTCTTC.

The rearrangement links TRBV5-1 to TRBJ2-3; D uncertain. CDR3 length equals 14 residues. V gave up 0 bases and J gave up 4 bases, with 9 bases separating them. The germline V gene encodes CDR1 SGHRS and CDR2 YFSETQ. The CDR3 bases are TGCGCCAGCAGCTTGGTGGCAGCATCAGATACGCAGTATTTT. It codes for CASSLVAASDTQYF. Supplemented by reference TRBV5-1 and TRBJ2-3, the full variable domain reads KAGVTQTPRYLIKTRGQQVTLSCSPISGHRSVSWYQQTPGQGLQFLFEYFSETQRNKGNFPGRFSGRQFSNSRSEMNVSTLELGDSALYLCASSLVAASDTQYFGPGTRLTVL.

Only a few counts were recorded for this clonotype. V and J are TRBV6-6 and TRBJ1-5, with D possibly TRBD1 on 6 matching bases. CDR3 size: 15 residues. The V gene lost 7 bases and the J gene lost 7 bases, with 20 bases spanning the gap. Germline-derived CDR1 and CDR2 are MNHNY and SVGAGI (reference sequence). CDR3: CASTTDRSFGQPQHF. The DNA of the CDR3 is TGTGCCAGCACCACCGACAGGTCCTTTGGGCAGCCCCAGCATTTT.

As concerns this clonotype: A much larger clone differs from this one at a single base, so this may be a read error. The gene calls are TRBV3-1 and TRBJ1-1; TRBD1 matches 12 bases. Per germline, CDR1 LGHDT and CDR2 YNNKEL (reference sequence). The CDR3 has 15 residues. CDR3 sequence reads: CASSQLGTGGTEDFF. The CDR3 DNA sequence: TGTGCCAGCAGCCAACTTGGGACAGGGGGCACTGAAGATTTCTTT.

The V call is TRBV2, the J call TRBJ2-1, with D perhaps given as TRBD1 or TRBD2 (6 bases each). The V end lost 1 base, the J end lost 7 bases, and 20 bases lay between the germline ends. This CDR3 contains 17 residues. CDR1 is SNHLY and CDR2 is FYNNEI in the germline V gene. In DNA form, the CDR3 reads TGTGCCAGCAGTGAAGGGTCGGAGGGGGTCGGCACGAATGAGCAGTTCTTC. Protein: CASSEGSEGVGTNEQFF.

This clonotype was seen more than once but under ten times. The chain links TRBV20-1 to TRBJ2-2; unclear D gene. Germline V gene sequence: CDR1 DFQATT, CDR2 SNEGSKA (reference sequence). The CDR3 is 15 amino acids. The V end lost 3 bases, the J end lost 3 bases, and 14 bases lay between the germline ends. The CDR3 here is CSARGKNTHTGELFF. For the CDR3, the DNA is TGCAGTGCTAGGGGGAAAAACACACACACCGGGGAGCTGTTTTTT.

This clonotype was seen a handful of times. The gene calls are TRBV12-3 or TRBV12-4 and TRBJ2-2, with D perhaps matching TRBD1 (7 bases). The CDR3 extends over 16 amino acids. With 6 bases removed from V and 7 bases from J, the gap between germline ends came to 21 bases. CDR3 nucleotide sequence: TGTGCCAGCAGCCCTGTGCTTGGAGGGGGCAGCGGGGAGCTGTTTTTT. This codes for CASSPVLGGGSGELFF.

This clonotype occurred a few times. The chain joins TRBV29-1 to TRBJ1-1; D gene ambiguous. Looked up from germline, CDR1 is SQVTM and CDR2 is ANQGSEA. The V end lost 5 bases, the J end lost 1 base, and 5 bases lay between the germline ends. The CDR3 has 11 residues. The CDR3 DNA reads TGCAGCGTTCGAGAGAACACTGAAGCTTTCTTT. Translation gives CSVRENTEAFF.

The chain links TRBV2 to TRBJ2-7, with D perhaps TRBD1 (5 bases). V was pared by 5 bases and J by 2 bases, with 7 bases between. The CDR3 has 12 residues. CDR1 and CDR2 from the germline V gene are SNHLY and FYNNEI. This CDR3 reads CASSSDTYEQYF. As DNA, the CDR3 is TGTGCCAGCAGTTCGGACACCTACGAGCAGTACTTC.

The sample holds a few counts of this clonotype. The chain couples TRBV28 to TRBJ2-7, with 10 bases that match TRBD1. Germline V gene data show CDR1 as MDHEN and CDR2 as SYDVKM. The V segment lost 3 bases and the J segment 6 bases; nucleotides outside the gene matches: 5. The CDR3 loop spans 14 amino acids. CDR3 nucleotides: TGTGCCAGCAGTTTTGGGACAGGGGAAGCCGAGCAGTACTTC. It encodes CASSFGTGEAEQYF.

The chain recombines TRBV4-3 with TRBJ1-1, with no clear D. The germline gives CDR1 LGHNA, CDR2 YSLEER. The CDR3 is 15 amino acids. The V and J ends lost 0 bases and 2 bases respectively, with 10 bases between them. CDR3 nucleotides: TGCGCCAGCAGCCAAGATTCGGGGAGTAACACTGAAGCTTTCTTT. Residues: CASSQDSGSNTEAFF.

This clonotype showed up just a few times. This sequence joins TRBV30 and TRBJ2-1, with D uncertain. This CDR3 spans 12 amino acids. In germline, CDR1 is GTSNPN, CDR2 SVGIG (reference sequence). Trimming removed 0 bases at V and 8 bases at J, with 8 bases between. The DNA of the CDR3 is TGTGCCTGGAGTGTGATCAGATATGAGCAGTTCTTC. It specifies CAWSVIRYEQFF.

The rearrangement joins TRBV7-3 to TRBJ2-1, with D perhaps TRBD1 or TRBD2 (5 bases each). CDR3 size: 15 residues. Per germline, CDR1 SGHTA and CDR2 FQGTGA. V gave up 5 bases and J gave up 0 bases, with 11 bases separating them. In nucleotides, the CDR3 is TGTGCCAGCAGCAAGGGACCCAACTCCTACAATGAGCAGTTCTTC. It is translated as CASSKGPNSYNEQFF.

A few counts support this clonotype. The rearrangement joins TRBV4-1 to TRBJ1-1, with unresolved D. This CDR3 is 14 amino acids long. Germline V gives CDR1 MGHRA, CDR2 YSYEKL. V lost 0 bases and J 6 bases, leaving 11 bases between the germline ends. The CDR3 DNA reads TGCGCCAGCAGCCAAGAGTCCACAGTTGCTGAAGCTTTCTTT. Translating it yields CASSQESTVAEAFF.

This clonotype was found a few times. The chain joins TRBV12-3 or TRBV12-4 to TRBJ2-1; TRBD1 might be the D (6 bases). The CDR3 has 16 residues. Between the trimmed V and J ends, which lost 4 bases and 0 bases, there was a span of 13 bases. CDR3 sequence reads: CASSSPGHTSYNEQFF. DNA for the CDR3: TGTGCCAGCAGTTCGCCGGGACATACCTCCTACAATGAGCAGTTCTTC.

The CDR3, as DNA: TGTGCCAGCAGTATAACAGGGGTCCAAGAGACCCAGTACTTC. It translates to CASSITGVQETQYF. This rearrangement joins TRBV12-3 or TRBV12-4 to TRBJ2-5; TRBD1 agrees at 7 bases. After removal of 5 bases from V and 1 base from J, the junction contained 4 bases not matched to a gene. This CDR3 comprises 14 residues.

V usage is TRBV19 and J usage is TRBJ1-1; no firm D call. Trimming cost V 3 bases and J 6 bases, with 8 bases left between them. The CDR3 is 12 amino acids. Germline V gene sequence: CDR1 LNHDA, CDR2 SQIVND (reference sequence). CDR3 DNA sequence: TGTGCCAGTAGTATTGCCAAGGCTGAAGCTTTCTTT. Its translation is CASSIAKAEAFF.

This sequence joins TRBV6-5 and TRBJ1-1; D is undetermined. Germline-derived CDR1 and CDR2 are MNHEY and SVGAGI. CDR3 length: 13 residues. V was shortened by 4 bases and J by 3 bases, with 9 bases between the two germline ends. CDR3 in amino acids: CASSFSSHTEAFF. CDR3 DNA: TGTGCCAGCAGTTTCTCCAGCCACACTGAAGCTTTCTTT.

The table lists this clonotype with a few counts. This rearrangement joins TRBV13 to TRBJ2-6; D is possibly TRBD1 (6 bases). The CDR3 consists of 16 residues. V lost 5 bases and J lost 2, with 13 bases in between. CDR1 and CDR2 (germline): PRHDT, FYEKMQ (reference sequence). The CDR3 is CASSKPSGAGANVLTF. The CDR3 region has the DNA TGTGCCAGCAGCAAGCCGTCAGGGGCTGGGGCCAACGTCCTGACTTTC.

This chain joins TRBV6-5 and TRBJ1-1; 8 nucleotides line up with TRBD1. The V gene end was trimmed by 3 bases and the J gene end by 1 base; junction bases not matched to a gene: 13. Germline assignment: CDR1 MNHEY and CDR2 SVGAGI. CDR3 length: 18 amino acids. CDR3 protein: CASSYTLPGGLWNTEAFF. In DNA form, the CDR3 reads TGTGCCAGCAGTTATACCCTGCCAGGGGGCCTATGGAACACTGAAGCTTTCTTT.

This clonotype was detected only a few times. The chain is built from TRBV2 and TRBJ2-2, with TRBD2 identical over 7 bases. With 9 bases clipped from V and 0 bases from J, the junction kept 4 bases outside the gene matches. CDR3 length: 14 amino acids. CDR1 SNHLY and CDR2 FYNNEI come from the germline V gene. The CDR3 DNA is TGTGCCAGTAGGGACTATCCGAACACCGGGGAGCTGTTTTTT. It is translated as CASRDYPNTGELFF. Variable domain in full (rest from reference TRBV2 and TRBJ2-2): EPEVTQTPSHQVTQMGQEVILRCVPISNHLYFYWYRQILGQKVEFLVSFYNNEISEKSEIFDDQFSVERPDGSNFTLKIRSTKLEDSAMYFCASRDYPNTGELFFGEGSRLTVL.

The rearrangement uses TRBV7-9 and TRBJ1-1; D call uncertain. Trimming cost V 5 bases and J 10 bases, with 14 bases left between them. Germline CDR1 SEHNR, CDR2 FQNEAQ (reference sequence). The CDR3 is made up of 12 amino acids. The CDR3 DNA follows: TGTGCCAGCAGCCTCGCGACTCGTCCAGCTTTCTTT. As protein: CASSLATRPAFF.

In this sample, this clonotype turned up a few times. V usage is TRBV5-6 and J usage is TRBJ2-5; D may correspond to TRBD1 or TRBD2 (5 bases each). Deletions cut 6 bases from V and 2 bases from J, with 14 bases between. In germline, CDR1 is SGHDT, CDR2 YYEEEE. This CDR3 has 14 amino acids. As DNA, the CDR3 is TGTGCCAGCATCATCCGGGACGGACAAGAGACCCAGTACTTC. It specifies CASIIRDGQETQYF.